Listed below are T cell receptor beta chains from one sample, sequenced in a study of immune evolution from preneoplasia to lung adenocarcinoma. Sequenced by immunoSEQ multiplex PCR; TCRdb stores in-frame clones only, minus some. Found here are roughly 2,700 clones, approximately 84% of them singletons; the top ten hold 7% to 10%. Sequenced sample: FFPE adjacent normal lung tissue. These TCRs come from a person aged 55-80 years with lung adenocarcinoma. Each CDR3 is given with its conserved first and last residue. The order of the fields is CDR3 DNA, CDR3 protein, clone size, V gene, D gene, J gene. The D gene is left open where the match is weak. Part of the rows lack a size; the others show once, few, many or a class for expanded clones.

cdr3_nt: TGCGCCAGCAGCTTGGAGGGACTACGCCAAGAGACCCAGTACTTC
cdr3_aa: CASSLEGLRQETQYF
clone_size: NA
v_call: TRBV5-1
d_call: TRBD2
j_call: TRBJ2-5

cdr3_nt: TGCGCCAGCCACCCTCATCCTAGCGGGTTGGACCAAGAGACCCAGTACTTC
cdr3_aa: CASHPHPSGLDQETQYF
clone_size: NA
v_call: TRBV5-1
d_call: TRBD2
j_call: TRBJ2-5

cdr3_nt: TGCAGCGTTTTCCGACAGGGGACTAACTATGGCTACACCTTC
cdr3_aa: CSVFRQGTNYGYTF
clone_size: once
v_call: TRBV29-1
d_call: TRBD1
j_call: TRBJ1-2

cdr3_nt: TGTGCCAGCAGCCCTGGACAGTACAATCAGCCCCAGCATTTT
cdr3_aa: CASSPGQYNQPQHF
clone_size: NA
v_call: TRBV4-2
d_call: NA
j_call: TRBJ1-5

cdr3_nt: TGTGCCAGCAGCTTAATCCCCCGGGGCAGCGGGGATCAGCCCCAGCATTTT
cdr3_aa: CASSLIPRGSGDQPQHF
clone_size: NA
v_call: TRBV7-3
d_call: NA
j_call: TRBJ1-5

cdr3_nt: TGTGCCAGCAGCTTAGGGACAGGGGTTACCACTGAAGCTTTCTTT
cdr3_aa: CASSLGTGVTTEAFF
clone_size: NA
v_call: TRBV13
d_call: TRBD1
j_call: TRBJ1-1

cdr3_nt: TGTGCCAGCAAAAGGGTTAGCAATCAGCCCCAGCATTTT
cdr3_aa: CASKRVSNQPQHF
clone_size: NA
v_call: TRBV2
d_call: NA
j_call: TRBJ1-5

cdr3_nt: TGCGCCAGCAGCTTGGCCTCTACTAGCGGGGGGAGAGAGACCCAGTACTTC
cdr3_aa: CASSLASTSGGRETQYF
clone_size: NA
v_call: TRBV5-1
d_call: TRBD2
j_call: TRBJ2-5

cdr3_nt: TGTGCCAGCTCACCGATAGAGGGACCGACCGGGGAGCTGTTTTTT
cdr3_aa: CASSPIEGPTGELFF
clone_size: NA
v_call: TRBV18
d_call: NA
j_call: TRBJ2-2

cdr3_nt: TGTGCCAGTAGTATCAGGGGGCTCAATCAGCCCCAGCATTTT
cdr3_aa: CASSIRGLNQPQHF
clone_size: NA
v_call: TRBV19
d_call: TRBD1
j_call: TRBJ1-5

cdr3_nt: TGTGCCAGCAGCTTGAGTGGTGCGGGATCTTATGGCTACACCTTC
cdr3_aa: CASSLSGAGSYGYTF
clone_size: NA
v_call: TRBV5-5
d_call: NA
j_call: TRBJ1-2

cdr3_nt: TGTGCCAGCAGCTTGGGACCCTCTGGAAACACCATATATTTT
cdr3_aa: CASSLGPSGNTIYF
clone_size: NA
v_call: TRBV11-2
d_call: NA
j_call: TRBJ1-3

cdr3_nt: TGTGCCAGCAGCAAAGTTCCAGGGAAAGAGACCCAGTACTTC
cdr3_aa: CASSKVPGKETQYF
clone_size: once
v_call: TRBV21-1
d_call: NA
j_call: TRBJ2-5

cdr3_nt: TGCGCCAGCAGCCAAGGCCCCCGGGACAGGGGAGGAGATACGCAGTATTTT
cdr3_aa: CASSQGPRDRGGDTQYF
clone_size: NA
v_call: TRBV4-1
d_call: TRBD1
j_call: TRBJ2-3

cdr3_nt: TGCGCCGGATACGACGGACTAGCGGGGCCCCGGGATACGCAGTATTTT
cdr3_aa: CAGYDGLAGPRDTQYF
clone_size: NA
v_call: TRBV10-1
d_call: TRBD2
j_call: TRBJ2-3

cdr3_nt: TGTGCCAGCAGTTTCCCGGGGGGGACCCAGTACTTC
cdr3_aa: CASSFPGGTQYF
clone_size: NA
v_call: TRBV27
d_call: TRBD2
j_call: TRBJ2-5

cdr3_nt: TGCGCCAGCAGCTTTAGCGGCTATGGCTACACCTTC
cdr3_aa: CASSFSGYGYTF
clone_size: NA
v_call: TRBV5-1
d_call: NA
j_call: TRBJ1-2

cdr3_nt: TGTGCCAGCAGTAGGGACTTGAACACCGGGGAGCTGTTTTTT
cdr3_aa: CASSRDLNTGELFF
clone_size: NA
v_call: TRBV28
d_call: NA
j_call: TRBJ2-2

cdr3_nt: TGTGCCAGCTCACCGGTTCAAGGGACAGGGCCTAATCAGCCCCAGCATTTT
cdr3_aa: CASSPVQGTGPNQPQHF
clone_size: NA
v_call: TRBV18
d_call: TRBD1
j_call: TRBJ1-5

cdr3_nt: TGTGCCAGCACCCCCCGGTGGCAGGGTTTCAATGAGCAGTTCTTC
cdr3_aa: CASTPRWQGFNEQFF
clone_size: NA
v_call: TRBV6-6
d_call: NA
j_call: TRBJ2-1

cdr3_nt: TGTGCCAGCAGCGAGGGCGGTGGGAATCAGCCCCAGCATTTT
cdr3_aa: CASSEGGGNQPQHF
clone_size: NA
v_call: TRBV6-4
d_call: NA
j_call: TRBJ1-5

cdr3_nt: TGCGCCAGCAGCTCCTCGGGACAGGGCACTGAAGCTTTCTTT
cdr3_aa: CASSSSGQGTEAFF
clone_size: NA
v_call: TRBV5-1
d_call: TRBD1
j_call: TRBJ1-1

cdr3_nt: TGTGCCAGCAGCTCCGGGACAGGGGTATACACGTACTCCGAGCAGTACTTC
cdr3_aa: CASSSGTGVYTYSEQYF
clone_size: NA
v_call: TRBV11-2
d_call: TRBD1
j_call: TRBJ2-7

cdr3_nt: TGTGCCAGCAGCTTAAATCAGGGCTACGAGCAGTACTTC
cdr3_aa: CASSLNQGYEQYF
clone_size: NA
v_call: TRBV7-2
d_call: NA
j_call: TRBJ2-7

cdr3_nt: TGTGCCAGCATCTGGACAGGGGGAGATACGCAGTATTTT
cdr3_aa: CASIWTGGDTQYF
clone_size: NA
v_call: TRBV27
d_call: TRBD1
j_call: TRBJ2-3

cdr3_nt: TGTGCCAGCAGCGTAGTGGGGGTACCCGGGGAGCTGTTTTTT
cdr3_aa: CASSVVGVPGELFF
clone_size: NA
v_call: TRBV9
d_call: NA
j_call: TRBJ2-2

cdr3_nt: TGTGCCAGCAGCGCAGGGACTACCAATGAGCAGTTCTTC
cdr3_aa: CASSAGTTNEQFF
clone_size: NA
v_call: TRBV9
d_call: TRBD2
j_call: TRBJ2-1

cdr3_nt: TGTGCCAGCCGTAGACTCACCGGGGAGCTGTTTTTT
cdr3_aa: CASRRLTGELFF
clone_size: NA
v_call: TRBV7-9
d_call: NA
j_call: TRBJ2-2

cdr3_nt: TGTGCCAGCAGCGTAGCTACTAGCGGGGGGCCGGATAATGAGCAGTTCTTC
cdr3_aa: CASSVATSGGPDNEQFF
clone_size: NA
v_call: TRBV9
d_call: TRBD2
j_call: TRBJ2-1

cdr3_nt: TGTGCCAGTAGTGACAGGGTGGATGGCTACACCTTC
cdr3_aa: CASSDRVDGYTF
clone_size: NA
v_call: TRBV19
d_call: TRBD1
j_call: TRBJ1-2

cdr3_nt: TGCAGCGTTGAAAGTAACAGGGGCTATGGCTACACCTTC
cdr3_aa: CSVESNRGYGYTF
clone_size: NA
v_call: TRBV29-1
d_call: TRBD1
j_call: TRBJ1-2

cdr3_nt: TGTGCCAGCAGCCAAGATATGGGACTAGCGGGGATCCAAGAGACCCAGTACTTC
cdr3_aa: CASSQDMGLAGIQETQYF
clone_size: few
v_call: TRBV4-2
d_call: TRBD2
j_call: TRBJ2-5

cdr3_nt: TGTGCCAGCAGCCAAGGACTAGCGGACAACACCGGGGAGCTGTTTTTT
cdr3_aa: CASSQGLADNTGELFF
clone_size: NA
v_call: TRBV4-2
d_call: TRBD2
j_call: TRBJ2-2

cdr3_nt: TGTGCCAGCAGCCAGGACAATGCTAACTATGGCTACACCTTC
cdr3_aa: CASSQDNANYGYTF
clone_size: NA
v_call: TRBV6-5
d_call: NA
j_call: TRBJ1-2

cdr3_nt: TGTGCCAGCAGCCAGGCTCTAGCGGGGGGGATGGAGACCCAGTACTTC
cdr3_aa: CASSQALAGGMETQYF
clone_size: NA
v_call: TRBV4-2
d_call: TRBD2
j_call: TRBJ2-5

cdr3_nt: TGTGCCAGCAGCTTGTACGTTTCGGCTGATACGCAGTATTTT
cdr3_aa: CASSLYVSADTQYF
clone_size: NA
v_call: TRBV5-8
d_call: NA
j_call: TRBJ2-3

cdr3_nt: TGTGCCAGCAGCTTTAGGACGGGGGGGGCGTACGACGAGCAGTACTTC
cdr3_aa: CASSFRTGGAYDEQYF
clone_size: NA
v_call: TRBV9
d_call: TRBD2
j_call: TRBJ2-7

cdr3_nt: TGTGCCAGCCATCGGAGTAGCGGGGGCACAGATACGCAGTATTTT
cdr3_aa: CASHRSSGGTDTQYF
clone_size: once
v_call: TRBV6-1
d_call: TRBD2
j_call: TRBJ2-3

cdr3_nt: TGTGCCAGCAGTTTGAGAGGGGCCTTCTATGGCTACACCTTC
cdr3_aa: CASSLRGAFYGYTF
clone_size: NA
v_call: TRBV27
d_call: NA
j_call: TRBJ1-2

cdr3_nt: TGTGCCAGCAGTGAGCTAGCGGGGGACAATGAGCAGTTCTTC
cdr3_aa: CASSELAGDNEQFF
clone_size: NA
v_call: TRBV2
d_call: TRBD2
j_call: TRBJ2-1

cdr3_nt: TGTGCCAGCAGCTCTTCGGGACCTATACGTTCACCCCTCCACTTT
cdr3_aa: CASSSSGPIRSPLHF
clone_size: once
v_call: TRBV7-8
d_call: NA
j_call: TRBJ1-6

cdr3_nt: TGTGCCAGCAGCACGGACAGGTCCTATGGCTACACCTTC
cdr3_aa: CASSTDRSYGYTF
clone_size: NA
v_call: TRBV5-4
d_call: TRBD1
j_call: TRBJ1-2

cdr3_nt: TGTGCCAGCAGTTTGACAAAGAATCAGCCCCAGCATTTT
cdr3_aa: CASSLTKNQPQHF
clone_size: NA
v_call: TRBV28
d_call: NA
j_call: TRBJ1-5

cdr3_nt: TGTGCCAGCAGCGTCCCACAGAACACTGAAGCTTTCTTT
cdr3_aa: CASSVPQNTEAFF
clone_size: NA
v_call: TRBV9
d_call: NA
j_call: TRBJ1-1

cdr3_nt: TGCGCCAGCAGCGACCCTACTTCCTACGAGCAGTACTTC
cdr3_aa: CASSDPTSYEQYF
clone_size: NA
v_call: TRBV5-1
d_call: NA
j_call: TRBJ2-7

cdr3_nt: TGTGCCAGCAGCTTAGTGAAGACTTCTACGCAGTATTTT
cdr3_aa: CASSLVKTSTQYF
clone_size: NA
v_call: TRBV7-2
d_call: NA
j_call: TRBJ2-3

cdr3_nt: TGTGCCAGCAGTACTGGGGACAGCGGCGAGCAGTACTTC
cdr3_aa: CASSTGDSGEQYF
clone_size: NA
v_call: TRBV6-5
d_call: TRBD1
j_call: TRBJ2-7

cdr3_nt: TGTGCCAGCAGCTTTAGGACTAGCGGCGCAGAGACCCAGTACTTC
cdr3_aa: CASSFRTSGAETQYF
clone_size: NA
v_call: TRBV13
d_call: TRBD2
j_call: TRBJ2-5